This record concerns one TCR beta chain sequence. Its target is not known. These data are taken from a study of CD8+ T cells in alopecia areata. About the research overall: Tofacitinib administration to treated patients was oral, at 5 to 10 mg twice daily. Points from the study as a whole: The treated group had a single nonresponder, limiting CD8+ expansion-response conclusions.

The sample's treatment: oral pan-JAK inhibitor, 5-10 mg twice daily. Extracted from the samples, RNA was reverse transcribed into cDNA to serve as the sequencing template. The protocol was immunoSEQ multiplex PCR, while the TCRdb copy is restricted to in-frame clones and leaves out a portion. Of approximately 190,000 clones in the sample, roughly 64% were seen once. Sequenced material: CD4+ T cells sorted from blood, taken at week 24, from a patient treated with tofacitinib. The source is a human donor with alopecia areata.

The CDR3 region is CASSGTDTEAFF. The CDR3 DNA reads TGCGCCAGCAGCGGGACGGACACTGAAGCTTTCTTT. The chain couples TRBV4-3 to TRBJ1-1, with a weak D call TRBD1 (5 bases). Trimming pared 5 bases from V and 3 bases from J, leaving 7 bases between. CDR3 length: 12 amino acids. CDR1 is LGHNA, CDR2 YSLEER, per germline.